This section outlines one T cell receptor (beta chain) sequence together with its context. Both 60 Vbeta primers and 13 Jbeta primers went into the PCR. In the original workflow: Around 11 million shared chains were among the roughly 80 million unique TCR beta chains that a later analysis counted. Using immunoSEQ multiplex PCR, the repertoire was profiled, and TCRdb retains in-frame clones only, with some absent. V and J calls and clone size are given by that table; D and trimming were obtained from the DNA. This sample has 150,000 to 200,000 clones, with approximately 77% found just once. These data come from a study of cytomegalovirus exposure and HLA in healthy donors. Study in general: Across more than 350 genotyped donors, about 81% landed in the Caucasian-associated ancestry cluster.

Specimen: PBMCs. The receptor was derived from a male donor in good health and CMV-seropositive.

The CDR3 is CASSQERASGEKLFF. The CDR3 DNA reads TGCGCCAGCAGCCAAGAAAGGGCCTCGGGGGAAAAACTGTTTTTT. The rearrangement uses TRBV4-3 and TRBJ1-4; no clear D. Trimming took 0 bases from V and 8 from J, leaving 13 bases between them. Germline lookup yields CDR1 LGHNA and CDR2 YSLEER. The CDR3 consists of 15 residues.